The 25 T cell receptor beta chains reported below all come from one sample, sequenced in a study of T-cell reconstitution after alpha-beta-depleted transplantation in children. Unique molecular identifiers featured in how the TCRbeta library was prepared. Each CDR3 protein is one row after TCRdb ran MiXCR on the PCR reads. The sample lists approximately 500,000 distinct CDR3 sequences, 25% to 30% occurring once. Sample: PBMCs, taken before TCRalphabeta/CD19-depleted stem cell transplant. The source is a boy younger than two with Wiskott-Aldrich syndrome, due to receive a stem cell transplant.

The CDR3 sequence: CASSYSTLAGETQYF. The DNA for the CDR3 is TGTGCCAGCAGTTACTCGACCCTAGCGGGAGAGACCCAGTACTTC. The chain links TRBV6-5 to TRBJ2-5, with 8 bases lining up with TRBD2. The V and J ends lost 0 bases and 4 bases, in that order; junction bases with no gene match: 4. The CDR3 is 15 residues long. Per germline, CDR1 MNHEY and CDR2 SVGAGI.

This chain links TRBV5-6 with TRBJ2-5, with 8 bases identical to TRBD2. In germline, CDR1 is SGHDT, CDR2 YYEEEE. This CDR3 region has 14 residues. V shed 4 bases and J 0 bases; nucleotides not matched to a gene: 2. For the CDR3, the DNA is TGTGCCAGCAGCATACTAGCGGACCAAGAGACCCAGTACTTC. This gives the protein CASSILADQETQYF.

The gene calls are TRBV15 and TRBJ1-1; D is perhaps TRBD1 (6 bases). Germline CDR1 LNHNV, CDR2 YYDKDF (reference sequence). CDR3 length: 14 residues. V lost 3 bases, J lost 10 bases, and 18 bases lay in between. The CDR3: CATSRDPGARAAFF. The CDR3 bases are TGTGCCACCAGCAGGGACCCAGGGGCCCGGGCAGCTTTCTTT.

This clonotype was seen only a few times. This sequence joins TRBV5-1 and TRBJ1-2; 8 nucleotides line up with TRBD1. CDR3 length: 15 amino acids. Unmatched junction bases numbered 4, after V lost 3 bases and J lost 0 bases. The germline V gene encodes CDR1 SGHRS and CDR2 YFSETQ. CDR3 residues: CASSSTGAANYGYTF. CDR3 nucleotide sequence: TGCGCCAGCAGCTCGACAGGGGCAGCTAACTATGGCTACACCTTC. The full variable domain, its missing parts supplied by reference TRBV5-1 and TRBJ1-2, is KAGVTQTPRYLIKTRGQQVTLSCSPISGHRSVSWYQQTPGQGLQFLFEYFSETQRNKGNFPGRFSGRQFSNSRSEMNVSTLELGDSALYLCASSSTGAANYGYTFGSGTRLTVV.

A few counts support this clonotype. The chain uses TRBV7-2 and TRBJ2-7; D unclear. V lost 5 bases and J lost 1, with 9 bases in between. The germline CDR1 and CDR2 sequences are SGHTA and FQGNSA. The CDR3 is 13 residues long. The CDR3 here is CASSPPPSYEQYF. As DNA, the CDR3 is TGTGCCAGCAGCCCTCCTCCATCCTACGAGCAGTACTTC. Looking up the rest from reference TRBV7-2 and TRBJ2-7 gives the full variable domain: GAGVSQSPSNKVTEKGKDVELRCDPISGHTALYWYRQSLGQGLEFLIYFQGNSAPDKSGLPSDRFSAERTGGSVSTLTIQRTQQEDSAVYLCASSPPPSYEQYFGPGTRLTVT.

This clonotype has more than one count but fewer than ten. The chain combines TRBV7-9 with TRBJ1-6; D is perhaps TRBD1 (5 bases). The CDR3 is made up of 14 amino acids. V was cut by 7 bases and J by 6 bases, with 13 bases left in between. Germline V CDR1 and CDR2: SEHNR, FQNEAQ (reference sequence). CDR3 residues: CASIGTGGNSPLHF. As DNA, the CDR3 is TGTGCCAGCATCGGGACCGGCGGTAATTCACCCCTCCACTTT.

The J gene is TRBJ1-1, the V gene TRBV14; D call uncertain. V was cut by 0 bases and J by 0 bases, with 17 bases left in between. CDR3 size: 18 residues. Germline V gene data show CDR1 as SGHDN and CDR2 as FVKESK. The CDR3 loop is CASSQDKDREQMNTEAFF. The CDR3 coding sequence is TGTGCCAGCAGCCAAGATAAGGACCGGGAACAAATGAACACTGAAGCTTTCTTT.

This chain joins TRBV24-1 and TRBJ2-7; 9 nucleotides line up with TRBD2. Germline lookup yields CDR1 KGHDR and CDR2 SFDVKD. The CDR3 consists of 14 residues. V trimming: 5 bases; J trimming: 6 bases; junction bases outside the gene matches: 7. The CDR3 bases are TGTGCCACCAGTGGAAAGCGGGAGGTTATCGAGCAGTACTTC. Amino acids: CATSGKREVIEQYF.

There are a few counts of this clonotype. The chain is built from TRBV6-5 and TRBJ1-3, with D perhaps TRBD1 (5 bases). Deletions cut 1 base from V and 0 bases from J, with 10 bases between. This CDR3 spans 16 amino acids. Germline loops: CDR1 MNHEY, CDR2 SVGAGI. Here the CDR3 reads CASSYLGGDSGNTIYF. As DNA, the CDR3 is TGTGCCAGCAGTTACTTGGGGGGTGACTCTGGAAACACCATATATTTT.

The genes are TRBV29-1 and TRBJ2-1; perhaps TRBD2 as D (6 bases). The CDR3 runs 17 residues. CDR1 and CDR2 from the germline V gene are SQVTM and ANQGSEA. CDR3 sequence (DNA): TGCAGTGTGTTGGATTTTTCCAGACTAGACGGCGCGGATGAGCAGTTCTTC. It translates to CSVLDFSRLDGADEQFF.

The genes are TRBV5-1 and TRBJ1-4, with D maybe TRBD1 (5 bases). V shed 7 bases and J shed 5 bases, with 15 bases lying between them. The CDR3 contains 14 residues. Per the germline V gene, CDR1 is SGHRS and CDR2 is YFSETQ. CDR3 sequence (DNA): TGCGCCAGCGGGGCGGCAGGCCAGAATGAAAAACTGTTTTTT. This encodes CASGAAGQNEKLFF.

This chain's CDR3 is CASSWDTDTQYF. Written as DNA, the CDR3 is TGTGCCAGCAGCTGGGACACAGATACGCAGTATTTT. The chain recombines TRBV7-6 with TRBJ2-3; D remains ambiguous. Per the germline V gene, CDR1 is SGHVS and CDR2 is FNYEAQ. V gave up 4 bases and J gave up 2 bases, with 4 bases separating them. The CDR3 is 12 amino acids.

The chain has TRBV10-3 and TRBJ1-6, with D perhaps matching TRBD1 (6 bases). Trimming stripped 6 bases from V and 7 bases from J, with 10 bases between. The CDR3 is 13 amino acids. CDR1 ENHRY and CDR2 SYGVKD come from the germline V gene. The CDR3 bases are TGTGCCATCAGCGGACAGACCAATTCACCCCTCCACTTT. Encoded protein: CAISGQTNSPLHF.

The rearrangement links TRBV25-1 to TRBJ2-5, with 9 bases lining up with TRBD2. The CDR3 consists of 14 residues. V gave up 5 bases and J gave up 9 bases; unmatched junction bases: 10. CDR1 and CDR2 (germline): MGHDK, SYGVNS. Here the CDR3 DNA reads TGTGCCAGCAGTACTCTTTTAGCGGGAGTGGCCCAGTACTTC. Its translation: CASSTLLAGVAQYF.

This clonotype was detected only a few times. The chain employs TRBV20-1 and TRBJ2-5; D uncertain. The CDR3 length is 16 residues. The V gene lost 6 bases and the J gene lost 2 bases, with 22 bases spanning the gap. CDR1 DFQATT and CDR2 SNEGSKA come from the germline V gene (reference sequence). CDR3: CSAVPPQLSEQETQYF. CDR3 in DNA: TGCAGTGCCGTACCGCCTCAGTTATCCGAACAAGAGACCCAGTACTTC.

This clonotype was counted a few times. V gene TRBV11-2 combines with J gene TRBJ2-1, with TRBD2 identical over 7 bases. Trimming cost V 3 bases and J 4 bases; bases outside gene matches: 6. This CDR3 contains 15 residues. Germline CDR1 reads SGHAT; CDR2 reads FQNNGV. CDR3 nucleotide sequence: TGTGCCAGCAGCTTCGGCGGGAGTCTTTACAATGAGCAGTTCTTC. The encoded protein is CASSFGGSLYNEQFF.

This clonotype occurred a few times. The genes are TRBV12-3 or TRBV12-4 and TRBJ2-7; possibly TRBD1 for D (6 bases). CDR3 length: 15 amino acids. The V and J ends lost 3 bases and 1 base respectively, with 13 bases between them. CDR3 DNA sequence: TGTGCCAGCAGTTTGTCGCAGGGGAGTTCCTACGAGCAGTACTTC. Its translation is CASSLSQGSSYEQYF.

V gene TRBV28 combines with J gene TRBJ2-7; 7 nucleotides line up with TRBD1. Germline V gene lookup returns CDR1 MDHEN and CDR2 SYDVKM. The CDR3 covers 13 residues. The ends lost 7 bases at V and 1 base at J; junction bases unmatched: 4. CDR3 sequence reads: CASNIQGSYEQYF. In DNA form, the CDR3 reads TGTGCCAGCAATATACAGGGGTCCTACGAGCAGTACTTC.

The CDR3 protein is CASSSRGTSGRRQETQYF. In DNA, the CDR3 is TGTGCCAGCAGTTCCCGGGGGACTAGCGGGAGAAGGCAAGAGACCCAGTACTTC. The chain employs TRBV27 and TRBJ2-5; 14 bases align to TRBD2. V was clipped by 4 bases and J by 2 bases; unmatched bases: 9. CDR1 is MNHEY, CDR2 SMNVEV, per germline (reference sequence). CDR3 length equals 18 residues.

The chain recombines TRBV20-1 with TRBJ1-1; D not resolved. Trimming shortened V by 2 bases and J by 1 base, and 8 bases separated the two germline ends. Germline CDR1 and CDR2: DFQATT and SNEGSKA (reference sequence). CDR3 length: 13 amino acids. CDR3 nucleotides: TGCAGTGCTAGACCTCAGTCGAACACTGAAGCTTTCTTT. Residues: CSARPQSNTEAFF.

This clonotype was counted between two and nine times. This sequence joins TRBV5-1 and TRBJ2-5; TRBD1 matches at 8 bases. Germline values: CDR1 SGHRS, CDR2 YFSETQ. The CDR3 runs to 18 residues. V dropped 0 bases and J dropped 1; count of bases not matched to a gene: 11. CDR3 sequence: CASSLVQGALLPQETQYF. The DNA of the CDR3 is TGCGCCAGCAGCTTGGTTCAGGGGGCACTTTTGCCCCAAGAGACCCAGTACTTC.

In DNA, the CDR3 is TGCAGCGTTGGGGGGCCAGCTACGAACACTGAAGCTTTCTTT. This encodes CSVGGPATNTEAFF. The rearrangement uses TRBV29-1 and TRBJ1-1; TRBD1 is a possible D gene (6 bases). CDR3 length: 14 amino acids. The ends were cut back, 4 bases at V and 1 base at J, with 13 bases in the middle. Germline V gives CDR1 SQVTM, CDR2 ANQGSEA. The full variable domain, rest sourced from reference TRBV29-1 and TRBJ1-1, is SAVISQKPSRDICQRGTSLTIQCQVDSQVTMMFWYRQQPGQSLTLIATANQGSEATYESGFVIDKFPISRPNLTFSTLTVSNMSPEDSSIYLCSVGGPATNTEAFFGQGTRLTVV.

Points on this clonotype: Germline and junction disagree at one end, which may indicate a read error. The chain uses TRBV20-1 and TRBJ2-7; 9 nucleotides agree with TRBD2. Germline CDR1 and CDR2: DFQATT and SNEGSKA (reference sequence). The CDR3 contains 14 residues. CDR3 in amino acids: CSVRRLAGSSEQYF. The CDR3 bases are TGCAGTGTCAGGAGGCTAGCGGGATCCTCCGAGCAGTACTTC.

The chain recombines TRBV5-6 with TRBJ2-2; 7 bases align to TRBD1. Germline values: CDR1 SGHDT, CDR2 YYEEEE. CDR3 size: 15 residues. V shed 6 bases, J shed 4 bases, and the junction held 9 bases outside the gene matches. The CDR3 DNA sequence: TGTGCCAGCACCATTGGACAGGTGATCACCGGGGAGCTGTTTTTT. It encodes CASTIGQVITGELFF. The full variable domain, its missing parts supplied by reference TRBV5-6 and TRBJ2-2, is DAGVTQSPTHLIKTRGQQVTLRCSPKSGHDTVSWYQQALGQGPQFIFQYYEEEERQRGNFPDRFSGHQFPNYSSELNVNALLLGDSALYLCASTIGQVITGELFFGEGSRLTVL.

This rearrangement joins TRBV5-1 to TRBJ2-7; 8 bases line up with TRBD2. The germline V gene has CDR1 SGHRS and CDR2 YFSETQ. The V and J ends lost 2 bases and 6 bases, in that order; junction bases with no gene match: 7. The CDR3 has 14 residues. CDR3 residues: CASSLAGDLVEQYF. DNA of the CDR3: TGCGCCAGCAGCTTAGCGGGAGATCTTGTCGAGCAGTACTTC.